This T cell receptor (beta chain) was found in a study of CD4 T cells in relation to SARS-CoV-2 and coronaviruses. Whole-study context: The negative reference was HIV-1 Nef peptide pool or peptide-free culture. Study observations and caveats: Compared with monoreactive clones, crossreactive clones showed significantly weaker SARS-CoV-2 expansion.

CD4+ T cells from unexposed donors were obtained before the COVID-19 pandemic (2011-2018). After about ten days of culture, CD4+ T cells were isolated. Unexposed-donor CD4+ T cells were probed with SARS-CoV-2 S/N and four cold-coronavirus spikes, cells permitting. Each well had approximately 2.2 million PBMCs in around 5% human AB serum with IL-2. The CDR3 contains 17 residues. The germline V gene has CDR1 SGHDT and CDR2 YYEEEE. Trimming at V came to 2 bases and at J to 6 bases, leaving 11 bases not matched to a gene. With regard to this clone: Its target is unknown.

Only in-frame clones appear in the TCRdb table, and some are missing; sequencing was by immunoSEQ multiplex PCR. This sample yields 20,000 to 25,000 clones, of which roughly 70% are seen a single time; less than 20% belongs to the top ten. This sequence was found in a human donor in good health. J is TRBJ1-5 and V is TRBV5-6; the match to TRBD1 covers 10 bases. What was sequenced was CD4+ T cells from PBMCs, cultured in vitro. CDR3 amino acids: CASSLTSGTGAGQPQHF. As DNA, the CDR3 is TGTGCCAGCAGCTTAACGTCCGGGACAGGGGCAGGTCAGCCCCAGCATTTT.